The next 22 T cell receptor beta chains were all read from a single sample in a study of T cell therapy after organ transplantation (dated by TCRdb to about 2019). What this sample's time point label stands for: 4-8 weeks after completion of therapy. Their target antigens are unknown. Library preparation employed the immunoSEQ multiplex PCR assay. TCRdb provides this immuneACCESS table in a form limited to in-frame rearrangements. Some clones are lacking; in checked studies, under half of them reflect an unresolved V gene, and why the rest are absent is not known. This sample has 20,000 or so clones in its table, and around 85% of those were observed once. 9.2% of the sample is held by the ten biggest clonotypes. The input for sequencing was CD8+ T cells from blood, taken after autologous CMV-specific T cell therapy. Receptors originate from a human patient who had received a solid organ transplant and had CMV disease. Some T cells present after a transplant may be cells of the graft donor.

This clone was seen a few times. This sequence joins TRBV29-1 and TRBJ2-7; D perhaps matches TRBD1 (6 bases). The CDR3 loop spans 13 amino acids. With 0 bases removed from V and 3 bases from J, the gap between germline ends came to 9 bases. Germline CDR1 SQVTM, CDR2 ANQGSEA. The chain's CDR3 is CSVEEGGGYEQYF. For the CDR3, the DNA is TGCAGCGTTGAAGAAGGGGGTGGCTACGAGCAGTACTTC.

This clone was seen just once. The chain employs TRBV5-5 and TRBJ2-6; D could derive from TRBD1 or TRBD2 (7 bases each). Germline lookup yields CDR1 SGHKS and CDR2 YYEKEE (reference sequence). V was pared by 3 bases and J by 1 base, with 17 bases between. The CDR3 totals 18 residues. The DNA of the CDR3 is TGTGCCAGCAGCTCGGGGAGGGGGCATCAGTCTGGGGCCAACGTCCTGACTTTC. It encodes CASSSGRGHQSGANVLTF.

The rearrangement links TRBV11-1 to TRBJ2-1; D is ambiguous. There are 15 residues in the CDR3. Trimming pared 7 bases from V and 0 bases from J, leaving 13 bases between. In germline, CDR1 is SGHAT, CDR2 FQDESV (reference sequence). The CDR3 coding sequence is TGTGCCAGCACCGCAGATACGAGCTCCTACAATGAGCAGTTCTTC. This translates into CASTADTSSYNEQFF.

This clone came up once. The chain combines TRBV11-2 with TRBJ2-7; D may match TRBD1 or TRBD2 (6 bases each). Germline CDR1 SGHAT, CDR2 FQNNGV. The V end was cut by 5 bases, the J end by 10 bases, with 24 bases between. This CDR3 spans 15 amino acids. In DNA, the CDR3 is TGTGCCAGCAGCGCTCACGGGGGCCGGCCCTGGGGACAGTACTTC. Translated, it gives CASSAHGGRPWGQYF.

The chain links TRBV15 to TRBJ2-3, with TRBD1 matching 8 bases. This CDR3 region has 13 residues. Germline values: CDR1 LNHNV, CDR2 YYDKDF (reference sequence). V was clipped by 7 bases and J by 4 bases; unmatched bases: 4. Here the CDR3 DNA reads TGTGCCACCACAGGACAGGGCCCAGATACGCAGTATTTT. It specifies CATTGQGPDTQYF.

The V and J genes are TRBV10-1 and TRBJ2-5; TRBD1 matches at 12 bases. The CDR3 runs 17 residues. Trimming at V came to 1 base and at J to 4 bases, leaving 7 bases not matched to a gene. Germline-derived CDR1 and CDR2 are WNHNN and SYGVQD (reference sequence). CDR3 nucleotides: TGCGCCAGCAGTGAGTTTCCGGGACAGGGGGCACGAGAGACCCAGTACTTC. It is translated as CASSEFPGQGARETQYF.

The chain employs TRBV27 and TRBJ2-2; D unresolved. V lost 5 bases and J lost 6, with 10 bases in between. The CDR3 has 13 amino acids. Germline V gene lookup returns CDR1 MNHEY and CDR2 SMNVEV (reference sequence). CDR3 protein: CASSLSLSGELFF. CDR3 bases: TGTGCCAGCAGTCTCAGCTTGTCCGGGGAGCTGTTTTTT.

The chain carries TRBV27 and TRBJ1-1; maybe TRBD1 (6 bases). From germline, CDR1 is MNHEY and CDR2 SMNVEV (reference sequence). There are 12 residues in the CDR3. Trimming removed 6 bases at V and 4 bases at J, with 9 bases between. The DNA of the CDR3 is TGTGCCAGCAGGAGGGGGACCACTGAAGCTTTCTTT. Translation gives CASRRGTTEAFF.

The chain has TRBV14 and TRBJ1-1, with 7 bases identical to TRBD1. The CDR3 has 16 residues. Germline V gene data show CDR1 as SGHDN and CDR2 as FVKESK. The junction had 9 bases not matched to a gene; V was cut back by 4 bases and J by 1 base. The CDR3 spells CASSPPPTGRNTEAFF. In nucleotides, the CDR3 is TGTGCCAGCAGCCCCCCCCCGACAGGGAGGAACACTGAAGCTTTCTTT.

The CDR3 coding sequence is TGTGCCAGCAGAACAACAGAGGAAGCTTTCTTT. It translates to CASRTTEEAFF. The chain combines TRBV6-6 with TRBJ1-1, with D hard to call. CDR1 is MNHNY and CDR2 is SVGAGI in the germline V gene (reference sequence). The V end was cut by 6 bases, the J end by 8 bases, with 10 bases between. This CDR3 comprises 11 residues.

V is TRBV5-4 and J is TRBJ1-3; weak D call: TRBD1 (6 bases). The CDR3 contains 16 residues. The V and J ends lost 2 bases and 2 bases respectively, with 14 bases between them. Germline V lookup: CDR1 SGHNT, CDR2 YYREEE (reference sequence). Here the CDR3 reads CASSLGGVLAGNTIYF. The CDR3 region has the DNA TGTGCCAGCAGCTTAGGGGGGGTCTTAGCTGGAAACACCATATATTTT.

The sample holds one count of this clone. V usage is TRBV5-8 and J usage is TRBJ2-1; no firm D call. Germline-derived CDR1 and CDR2 are SGHTS and YDEGEE. The CDR3 is 13 amino acids. V lost 2 bases to trimming and J lost 4 bases, with 7 bases between them. CDR3 residues: CASSLREYNEQFF. For the CDR3, the DNA is TGTGCCAGCAGCTTAAGGGAATACAATGAGCAGTTCTTC. Filled out from reference TRBV5-8 and TRBJ2-1, the complete variable domain reads EAGVTQSPTHLIKTRGQQATLRCSPISGHTSVYWYQQALGLGLQFLLWYDEGEERNRGNFPPRFSGRQFPNYSSELNVNALELEDSALYLCASSLREYNEQFFGPGTRLTVL.

This clone has just one count. The chain combines TRBV15 with TRBJ2-7; 9 nucleotides line up with TRBD2. From germline, CDR1 is LNHNV and CDR2 YYDKDF (reference sequence). The V segment lost 5 bases and the J segment 6 bases; nucleotides outside the gene matches: 11. The CDR3 has 15 amino acids. The DNA for the CDR3 is TGTGCCACCAGCTTCTCAGAGGGACTAGCCACCGAGCAGTACTTC. Encoded protein: CATSFSEGLATEQYF.

The chain has TRBV5-5 and TRBJ2-1, with 9 bases matching TRBD2. CDR1 and CDR2 (germline): SGHKS, YYEKEE (reference sequence). Losses at the gene ends were 4 bases for V and 0 bases for J; bases not matched to a gene: 14. CDR3 length equals 19 residues. In DNA, the CDR3 is TGTGCCAGCAGCGTAACGACTAGCGGAACCAGGACCTCCTACAATGAGCAGTTCTTC. This sequence encodes CASSVTTSGTRTSYNEQFF. Full variable domain (missing parts from reference TRBV5-5 and TRBJ2-1): DAGVTQSPTHLIKTRGQQVTLRCSPISGHKSVSWYQQVLGQGPQFIFQYYEKEERGRGNFPDRFSARQFPNYSSELNVNALLLGDSALYLCASSVTTSGTRTSYNEQFFGPGTRLTVL.

This clone turned up a few times. The chain joins TRBV4-1 to TRBJ1-2; D is unresolved. The germline V gene has CDR1 MGHRA and CDR2 YSYEKL. The CDR3 length is 15 residues. The V end lost 1 base, the J end lost 4 bases, and 13 bases lay between the germline ends. The CDR3 protein is CASSQVVRDLYGYTF. The CDR3 coding sequence is TGCGCCAGCAGCCAAGTGGTCCGTGACCTCTATGGCTACACCTTC.

This clone was seen only once. This chain links TRBV7-8 with TRBJ1-5, with 7 bases lining up with TRBD1. The V gene end was trimmed by 3 bases and the J gene end by 2 bases; junction bases not matched to a gene: 4. This CDR3 has 15 residues. CDR1 is SGHVS, CDR2 FQNEAQ, per germline. CDR3 residues: CASSLWQGGNQPQHF. The CDR3 nucleotides read TGTGCCAGCAGCTTGTGGCAGGGGGGCAATCAGCCCCAGCATTTT. The entire variable domain, with the rest obtained from reference TRBV7-8 and TRBJ1-5, is as follows: GAGVSQSPRYKVAKRGQDVALRCDPISGHVSLFWYQQALGQGPEFLTYFQNEAQLDKSGLPSDRFFAERPEGSVSTLKIQRTQQEDSAVYLCASSLWQGGNQPQHFGDGTRLSIL.

The rearrangement links TRBV7-8 to TRBJ2-3; D not resolved. V was cut by 9 bases and J by 1 base, with 17 bases left in between. CDR1 and CDR2 (germline): SGHVS, FQNEAQ. The CDR3 sequence is 15 residues long. The CDR3 bases are TGTGCCAGTTCCCGTTCCAACTCAGGCACAGATACGCAGTATTTT. It specifies CASSRSNSGTDTQYF.

The rearrangement links TRBV4-1 to TRBJ1-3; 7 positions agree with TRBD1. The junction had 12 bases not matched to a gene; V was cut back by 1 base and J by 3 bases. The CDR3 sequence is 18 residues long. CDR1 and CDR2 from the germline V gene are MGHRA and YSYEKL. The CDR3 protein is CASSQVGSFDRDGNTIYF. As DNA, the CDR3 is TGCGCCAGCAGCCAAGTAGGCTCTTTTGACAGGGATGGAAACACCATATATTTT.

This sequence joins TRBV30 and TRBJ1-4, with D uncertain. Germline CDR1 and CDR2: GTSNPN and SVGIG (reference sequence). The V end was cut by 0 bases, the J end by 2 bases, with 10 bases between. This CDR3 spans 15 amino acids. The CDR3 is CAWSVGATTNEKLFF. In DNA form, the CDR3 reads TGTGCCTGGAGTGTGGGAGCTACGACTAATGAAAAACTGTTTTTT.

The V call is TRBV2, the J call TRBJ2-7; 10 bases map to TRBD2. With 3 bases clipped from V and 0 bases from J, the junction kept 11 bases outside the gene matches. The CDR3 extends over 18 amino acids. Germline V lookup: CDR1 SNHLY, CDR2 FYNNEI. CDR3 region: CASSDFAGLAESSYEQYF. CDR3 sequence (DNA): TGTGCCAGCAGTGATTTCGCCGGACTAGCGGAGAGCTCCTACGAGCAGTACTTC.

This chain connects TRBV11-2 to TRBJ2-1, with 7 nucleotides matching TRBD1. The CDR3 consists of 15 residues. From germline, CDR1 is SGHAT and CDR2 FQNNGV. V dropped 8 bases and J dropped 6; count of bases not matched to a gene: 13. The CDR3 is CASYEATGDGNEQFF. The CDR3 DNA follows: TGTGCCAGCTACGAGGCCACAGGGGACGGCAATGAGCAGTTCTTC. Variable domain in full (rest from reference TRBV11-2 and TRBJ2-1): EAGVAQSPRYKIIEKRQSVAFWCNPISGHATLYWYQQILGQGPKLLIQFQNNGVVDDSQLPKDRFSAERLKGVDSTLKIQPAKLEDSAVYLCASYEATGDGNEQFFGPGTRLTVL.

The V gene is TRBV30, the J gene TRBJ1-1; D gene ambiguous. CDR3 length equals 14 residues. Trimming took off 4 bases at V and 1 base at J, with 13 bases between the two ends. Germline-derived CDR1 and CDR2 are GTSNPN and SVGIG (reference sequence). This chain's CDR3 is CAWTPPGSNTEAFF. Written as DNA, the CDR3 is TGTGCCTGGACCCCCCCTGGGTCGAACACTGAAGCTTTCTTT.